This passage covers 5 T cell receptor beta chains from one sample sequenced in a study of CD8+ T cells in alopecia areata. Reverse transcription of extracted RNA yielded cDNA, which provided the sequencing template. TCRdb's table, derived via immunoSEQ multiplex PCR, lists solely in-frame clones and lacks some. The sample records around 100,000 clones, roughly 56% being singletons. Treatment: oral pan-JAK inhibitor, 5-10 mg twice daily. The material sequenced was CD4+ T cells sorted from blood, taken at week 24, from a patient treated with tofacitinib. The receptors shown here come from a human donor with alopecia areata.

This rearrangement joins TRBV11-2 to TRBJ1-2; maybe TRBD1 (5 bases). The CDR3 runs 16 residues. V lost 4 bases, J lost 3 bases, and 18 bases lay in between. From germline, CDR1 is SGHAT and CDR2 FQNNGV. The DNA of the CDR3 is TGTGCCAGCAGCTCAGGGCCCCCCAGGGTGGACTATGGCTACACCTTC. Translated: CASSSGPPRVDYGYTF.

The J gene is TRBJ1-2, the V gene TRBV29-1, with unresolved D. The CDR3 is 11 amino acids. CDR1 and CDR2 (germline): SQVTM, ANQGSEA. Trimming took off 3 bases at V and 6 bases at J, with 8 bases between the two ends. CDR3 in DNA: TGCAGCGTTGATGGGGAAGATGGCTACACCTTC. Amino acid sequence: CSVDGEDGYTF.

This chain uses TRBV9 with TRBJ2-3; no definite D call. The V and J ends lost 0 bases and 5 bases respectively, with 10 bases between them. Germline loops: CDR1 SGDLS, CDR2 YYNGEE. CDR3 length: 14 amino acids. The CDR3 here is CASSVGNSLDTQYF. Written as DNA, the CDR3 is TGTGCCAGCAGCGTAGGAAATAGCTTAGATACGCAGTATTTT.

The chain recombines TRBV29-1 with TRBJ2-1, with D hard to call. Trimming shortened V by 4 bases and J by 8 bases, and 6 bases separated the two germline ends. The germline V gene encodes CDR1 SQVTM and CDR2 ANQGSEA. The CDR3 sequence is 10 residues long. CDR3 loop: CSVAEYEQFF. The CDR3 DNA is TGCAGCGTTGCTGAGTATGAGCAGTTCTTC.

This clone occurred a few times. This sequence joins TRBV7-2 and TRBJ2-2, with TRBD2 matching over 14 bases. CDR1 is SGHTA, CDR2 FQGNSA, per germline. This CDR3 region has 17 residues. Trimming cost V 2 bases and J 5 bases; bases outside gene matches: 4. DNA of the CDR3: TGTGCCAGCAGCTTAACGGGACTAGCGGGGGTAACCGGGGAGCTGTTTTTT. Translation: CASSLTGLAGVTGELFF.